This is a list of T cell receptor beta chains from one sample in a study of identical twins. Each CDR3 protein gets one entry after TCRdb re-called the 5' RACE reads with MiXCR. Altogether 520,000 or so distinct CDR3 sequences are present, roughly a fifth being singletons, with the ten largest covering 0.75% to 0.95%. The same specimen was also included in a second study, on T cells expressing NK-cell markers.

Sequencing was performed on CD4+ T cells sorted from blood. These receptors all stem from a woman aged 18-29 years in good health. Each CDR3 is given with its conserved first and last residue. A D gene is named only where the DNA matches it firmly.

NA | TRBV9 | CASTGPGLGELFF
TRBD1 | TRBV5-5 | CASARDRGGLEQYF
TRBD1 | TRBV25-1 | CASRGQYEGSPLHF
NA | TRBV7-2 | CASSPGGARNQPQHF
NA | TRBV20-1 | CSASAIAETLHEQYF
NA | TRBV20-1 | CSAYSNEKLFF
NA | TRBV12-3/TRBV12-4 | CASRPRPPNTEAFF
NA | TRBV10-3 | CAIRRLTYGYTF
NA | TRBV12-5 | CASKDSQLSNQPQHF
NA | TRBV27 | CASLRVAPQWDNQPQHF
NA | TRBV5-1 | CASSPLGRASSYNEQFF
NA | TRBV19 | CASSNRPGATYEQYF
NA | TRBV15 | CATSRDRGSSYEQYF
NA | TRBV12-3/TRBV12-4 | CASSFSEEAFF
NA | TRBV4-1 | CASSQDPGADQPQHF
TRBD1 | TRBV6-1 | CASSPGTGATPSGEQFF
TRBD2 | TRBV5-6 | CASSWVMVAGDGELFF
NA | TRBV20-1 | CSARDGRGASSPLHF
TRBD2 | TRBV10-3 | CAISGKAGLAGTDTQYF
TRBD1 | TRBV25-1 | CASRGQGGNEQFF
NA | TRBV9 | CASSVALDFRAETQYF
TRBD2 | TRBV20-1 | CSAPIAGADTQYF
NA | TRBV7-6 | CASSLVFGNNQPQHF
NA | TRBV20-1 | CSGLGSRHTIYF
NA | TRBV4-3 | CASSQEYSVLGYEQYF
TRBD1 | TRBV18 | CASSPWDRVFGTEAFF
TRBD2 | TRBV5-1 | CASSSLATYEQYF
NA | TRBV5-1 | CASSLEFNEQFF
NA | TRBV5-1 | CASSLADRLISYNEQFF
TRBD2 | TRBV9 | CASSVEAGRGSDTQYF
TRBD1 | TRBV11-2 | CASSFMPGGGEQYF
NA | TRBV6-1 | CASSRRRTLPYEQYF
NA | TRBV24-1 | CATSDFRTEETQYF
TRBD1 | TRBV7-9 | CASSHTRDSYGYTF
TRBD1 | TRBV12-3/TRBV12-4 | CASSVQGAGQPQHF
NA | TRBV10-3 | CAISVRNTIYF
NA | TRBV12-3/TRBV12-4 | CASSWAGGSNQPQHF
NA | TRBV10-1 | CASSESQKKLFF
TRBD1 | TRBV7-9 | CASSFGTGKNIQYF
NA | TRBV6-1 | CASSAGTIYGYTF
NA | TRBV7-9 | CASSLEHGGAGNTIYF
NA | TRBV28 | CASSLGRDQETQYF
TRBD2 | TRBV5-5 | CASSLEASGGPGETQYF
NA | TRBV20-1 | CSASAAQGGYGYTF
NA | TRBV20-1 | CSANYELTDPNEKLFF
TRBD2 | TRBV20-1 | CSARDPRSSGRGNEQFF
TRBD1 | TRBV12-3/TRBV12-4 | CASSYGQGADTQYF
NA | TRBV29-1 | CSVSPGPRHGELFF
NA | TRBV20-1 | CSALEAGNIQYF
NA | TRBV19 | CASWGRAYGYTF
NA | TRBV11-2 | CASSLAWEQYF